The clone carrying this T cell receptor beta chain was detected a few times. Its antigen is unknown. The sample belongs to a study of T cells in Graves' hyperthyroidism and ophthalmopathy. Study-level points and caveats: Before onset, ophthalmopathy was predicted by the model a median around 6 months earlier.

Exclusion of a patient resulted from uncontrolled infection, other autoimmune disease, pregnancy or lactation. RNA transcripts served as the template for amplifying TCR beta CDR3 regions. In the first-round RT-PCR of the TCR CDR3, the HTBI primer set was used. Each CDR3 protein gets one entry after TCRdb re-called the multiplex PCR reads with MiXCR. This sample carries about 420,000 distinct CDR3 sequences, roughly 14% of them seen once, and the ten largest clones take 13% to 15%. The CDR3 contains 14 residues. CDR1 is KGHDR, CDR2 SFDVKD, per germline. Trimming removed 3 bases from V and 5 bases from J; junction bases left unmatched: 5.

This chain connects TRBV24-1 to TRBJ2-5; 7 bases line up with TRBD1. The clonotype originates from a woman between 18 and 29 years old with Graves' hyperthyroidism. The sequenced sample was blood. Here the CDR3 reads CATSDPGQFETQYF. CDR3 sequence (DNA): TGTGCCACCAGTGATCCGGGACAGTTTGAGACCCAGTACTTC.